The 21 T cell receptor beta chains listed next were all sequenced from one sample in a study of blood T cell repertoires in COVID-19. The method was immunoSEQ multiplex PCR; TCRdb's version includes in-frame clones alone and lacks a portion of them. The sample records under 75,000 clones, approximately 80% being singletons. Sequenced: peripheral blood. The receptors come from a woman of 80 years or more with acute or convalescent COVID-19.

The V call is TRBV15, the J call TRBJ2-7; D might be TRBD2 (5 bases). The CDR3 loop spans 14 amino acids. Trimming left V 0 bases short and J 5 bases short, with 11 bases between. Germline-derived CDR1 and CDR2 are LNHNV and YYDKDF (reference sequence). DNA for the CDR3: TGTGCCACCAGCAGAGATCTCGGGGTCCACGAGCAGTACTTC. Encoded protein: CATSRDLGVHEQYF.

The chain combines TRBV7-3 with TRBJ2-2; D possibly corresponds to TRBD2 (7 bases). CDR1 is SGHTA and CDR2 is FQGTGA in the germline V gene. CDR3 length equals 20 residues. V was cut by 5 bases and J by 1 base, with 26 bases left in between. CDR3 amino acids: CASSPRGGGHALMNTGELFF. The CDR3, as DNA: TGTGCCAGCAGCCCCCGAGGGGGGGGACACGCCCTAATGAACACCGGGGAGCTGTTTTTT.

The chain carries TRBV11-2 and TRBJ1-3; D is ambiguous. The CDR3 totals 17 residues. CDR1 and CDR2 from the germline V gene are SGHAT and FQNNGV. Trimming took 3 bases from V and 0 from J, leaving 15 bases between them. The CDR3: CASSLYGVGSSGNTIYF. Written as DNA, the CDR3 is TGTGCCAGCAGCTTGTACGGTGTCGGGAGCTCTGGAAACACCATATATTTT.

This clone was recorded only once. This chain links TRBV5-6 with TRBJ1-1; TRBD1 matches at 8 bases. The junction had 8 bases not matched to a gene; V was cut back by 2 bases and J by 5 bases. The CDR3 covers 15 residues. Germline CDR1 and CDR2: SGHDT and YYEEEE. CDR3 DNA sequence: TGTGCCAGCAGCTTCCCGACAGGGGAAAGAACTGAAGCTTTCTTT. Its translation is CASSFPTGERTEAFF. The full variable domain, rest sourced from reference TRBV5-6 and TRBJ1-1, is DAGVTQSPTHLIKTRGQQVTLRCSPKSGHDTVSWYQQALGQGPQFIFQYYEEEERQRGNFPDRFSGHQFPNYSSELNVNALLLGDSALYLCASSFPTGERTEAFFGQGTRLTVV.

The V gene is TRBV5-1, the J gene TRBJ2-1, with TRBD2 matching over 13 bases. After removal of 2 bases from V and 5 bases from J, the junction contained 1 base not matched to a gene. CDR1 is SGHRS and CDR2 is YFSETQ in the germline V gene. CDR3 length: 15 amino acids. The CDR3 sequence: CASSLGLAGDNEQFF. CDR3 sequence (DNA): TGCGCCAGCAGCTTAGGACTAGCGGGAGACAATGAGCAGTTCTTC.

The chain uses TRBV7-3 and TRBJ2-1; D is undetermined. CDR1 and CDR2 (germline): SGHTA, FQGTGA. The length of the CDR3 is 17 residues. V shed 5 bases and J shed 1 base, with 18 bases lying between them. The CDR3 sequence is CASSLLSAAGSYNEQFF. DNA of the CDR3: TGTGCCAGCAGCCTCCTTTCCGCCGCCGGGTCCTACAATGAGCAGTTCTTC.

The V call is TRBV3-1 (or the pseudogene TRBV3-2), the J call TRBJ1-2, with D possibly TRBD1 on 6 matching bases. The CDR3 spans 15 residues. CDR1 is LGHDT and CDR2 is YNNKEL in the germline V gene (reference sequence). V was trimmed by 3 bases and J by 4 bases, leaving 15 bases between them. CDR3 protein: CASSHRGAGPYGYTF. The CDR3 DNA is TGTGCCAGCAGCCATCGGGGGGCAGGGCCCTATGGCTACACCTTC.

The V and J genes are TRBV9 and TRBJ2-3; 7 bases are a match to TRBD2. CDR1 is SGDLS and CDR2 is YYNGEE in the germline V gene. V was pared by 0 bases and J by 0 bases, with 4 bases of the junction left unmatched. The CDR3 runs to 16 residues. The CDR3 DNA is TGTGCCAGCAGCGTAGCCCCAGCGGGAAGCACAGATACGCAGTATTTT. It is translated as CASSVAPAGSTDTQYF.

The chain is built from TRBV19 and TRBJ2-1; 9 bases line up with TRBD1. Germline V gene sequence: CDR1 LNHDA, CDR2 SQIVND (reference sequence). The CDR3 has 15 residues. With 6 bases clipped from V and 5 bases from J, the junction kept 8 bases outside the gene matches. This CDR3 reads CASRTGTGPHNEQFF. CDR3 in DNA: TGTGCCAGTAGAACCGGGACAGGGCCCCACAATGAGCAGTTCTTC.

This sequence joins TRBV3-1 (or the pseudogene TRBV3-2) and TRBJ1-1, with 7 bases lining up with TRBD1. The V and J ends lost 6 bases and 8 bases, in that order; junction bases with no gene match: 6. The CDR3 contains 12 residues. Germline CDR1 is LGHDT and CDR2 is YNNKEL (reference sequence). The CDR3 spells CASRSTGTEAFF. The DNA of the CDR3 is TGTGCCAGCAGATCGACAGGGACGGAAGCTTTCTTT.

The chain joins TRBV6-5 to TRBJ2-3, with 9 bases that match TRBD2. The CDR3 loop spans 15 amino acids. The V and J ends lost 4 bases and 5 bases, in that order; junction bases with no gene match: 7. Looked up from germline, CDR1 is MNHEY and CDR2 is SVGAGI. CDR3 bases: TGTGCCAGCAGTTTAATAGCGGGAGCCGGAGATACGCAGTATTTT. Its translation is CASSLIAGAGDTQYF.

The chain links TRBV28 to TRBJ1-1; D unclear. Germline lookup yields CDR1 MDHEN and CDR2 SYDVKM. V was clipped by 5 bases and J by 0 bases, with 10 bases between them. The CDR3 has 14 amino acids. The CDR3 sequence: CASSRHRLNTEAFF. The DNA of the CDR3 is TGTGCCAGCAGTAGACACCGATTGAACACTGAAGCTTTCTTT.

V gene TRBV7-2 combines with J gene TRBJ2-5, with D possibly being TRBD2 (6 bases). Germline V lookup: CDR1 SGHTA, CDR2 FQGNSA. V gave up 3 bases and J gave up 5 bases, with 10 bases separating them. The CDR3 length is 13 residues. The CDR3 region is CASSFGGRETQYF. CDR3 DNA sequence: TGTGCCAGCAGCTTCGGAGGGAGGGAGACCCAGTACTTC.

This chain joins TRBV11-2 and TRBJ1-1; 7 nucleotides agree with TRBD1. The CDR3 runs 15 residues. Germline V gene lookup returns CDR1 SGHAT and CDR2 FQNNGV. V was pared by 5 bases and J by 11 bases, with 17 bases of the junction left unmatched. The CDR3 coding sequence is TGTGCCAGCAGCACCTTCGACAGGGCCGATCATTCGGCTTTCTTT. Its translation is CASSTFDRADHSAFF.

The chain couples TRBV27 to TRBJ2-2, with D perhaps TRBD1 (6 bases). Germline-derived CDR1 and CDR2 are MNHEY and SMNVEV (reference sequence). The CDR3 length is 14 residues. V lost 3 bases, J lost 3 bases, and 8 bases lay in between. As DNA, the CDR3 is TGTGCCAGCAGTTTGGACAGATACACCGGGGAGCTGTTTTTT. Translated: CASSLDRYTGELFF.

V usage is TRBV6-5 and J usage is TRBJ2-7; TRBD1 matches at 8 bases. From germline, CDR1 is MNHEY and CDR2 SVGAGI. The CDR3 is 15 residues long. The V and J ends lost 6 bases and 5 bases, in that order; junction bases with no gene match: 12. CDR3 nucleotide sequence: TGTGCCAGCAGCTTAGCCTCAGGGGGCATGGACGAGCAGTACTTC. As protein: CASSLASGGMDEQYF.

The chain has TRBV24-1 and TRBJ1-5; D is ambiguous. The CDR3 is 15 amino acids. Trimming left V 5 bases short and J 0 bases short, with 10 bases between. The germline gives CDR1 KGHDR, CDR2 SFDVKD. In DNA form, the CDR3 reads TGTGCCACCAGTGCAACGCGAAATAGCAATCAGCCCCAGCATTTT. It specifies CATSATRNSNQPQHF.

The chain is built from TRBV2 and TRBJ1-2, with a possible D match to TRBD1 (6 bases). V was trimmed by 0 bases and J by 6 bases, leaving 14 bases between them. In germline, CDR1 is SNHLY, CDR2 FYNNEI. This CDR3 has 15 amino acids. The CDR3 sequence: CASSEALYRVNGYTF. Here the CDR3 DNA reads TGTGCCAGCAGTGAAGCGCTTTACAGGGTCAATGGCTACACCTTC.

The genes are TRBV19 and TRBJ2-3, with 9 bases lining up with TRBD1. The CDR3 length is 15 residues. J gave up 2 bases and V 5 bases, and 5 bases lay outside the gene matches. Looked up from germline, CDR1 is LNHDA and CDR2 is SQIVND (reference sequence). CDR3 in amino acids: CASSHRGLNTDTQYF. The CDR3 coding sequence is TGTGCCAGTAGTCACAGGGGGCTTAACACAGATACGCAGTATTTT.

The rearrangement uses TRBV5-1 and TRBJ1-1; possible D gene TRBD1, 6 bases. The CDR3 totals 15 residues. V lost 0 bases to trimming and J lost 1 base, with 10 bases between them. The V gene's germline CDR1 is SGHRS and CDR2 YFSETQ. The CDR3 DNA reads TGCGCCAGCAGCTTGGTGGGGGCCCAGAACACTGAAGCTTTCTTT. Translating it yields CASSLVGAQNTEAFF. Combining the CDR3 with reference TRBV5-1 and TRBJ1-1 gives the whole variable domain KAGVTQTPRYLIKTRGQQVTLSCSPISGHRSVSWYQQTPGQGLQFLFEYFSETQRNKGNFPGRFSGRQFSNSRSEMNVSTLELGDSALYLCASSLVGAQNTEAFFGQGTRLTVV.

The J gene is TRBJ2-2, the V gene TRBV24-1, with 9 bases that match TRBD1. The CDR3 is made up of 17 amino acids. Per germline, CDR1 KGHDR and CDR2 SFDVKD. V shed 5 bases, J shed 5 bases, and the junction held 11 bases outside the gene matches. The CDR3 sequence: CATSATPGQGRTGELFF. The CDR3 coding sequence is TGTGCCACCAGTGCCACGCCGGGACAGGGCAGAACCGGGGAGCTGTTTTTT.